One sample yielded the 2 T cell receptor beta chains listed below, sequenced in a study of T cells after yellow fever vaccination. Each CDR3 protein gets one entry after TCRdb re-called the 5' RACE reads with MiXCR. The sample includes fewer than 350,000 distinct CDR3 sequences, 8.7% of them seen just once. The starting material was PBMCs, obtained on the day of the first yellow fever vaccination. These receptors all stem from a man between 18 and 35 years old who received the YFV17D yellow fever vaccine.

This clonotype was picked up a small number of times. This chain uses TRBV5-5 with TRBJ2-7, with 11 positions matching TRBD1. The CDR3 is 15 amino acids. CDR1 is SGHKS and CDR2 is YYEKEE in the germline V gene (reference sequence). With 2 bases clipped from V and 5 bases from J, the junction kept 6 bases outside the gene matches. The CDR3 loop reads CASSFRDRGTHEQYF. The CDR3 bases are TGTGCCAGCAGCTTCCGGGACAGGGGGACCCACGAGCAGTACTTC.

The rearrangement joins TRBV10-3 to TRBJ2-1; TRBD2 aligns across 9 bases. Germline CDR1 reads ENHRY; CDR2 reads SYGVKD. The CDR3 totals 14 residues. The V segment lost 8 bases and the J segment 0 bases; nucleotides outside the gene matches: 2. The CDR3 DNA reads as TGTGCCATCGGTAGCGGGAGCTCCTACAATGAGCAGTTCTTC. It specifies CAIGSGSSYNEQFF.